A single sample gave rise to the 8 T cell receptor beta chains below, sequenced in a study of T cells expressing NK-cell markers. TCRdb derives one entry per CDR3 protein from the 5' RACE reads, leaving out DNA. In all, the sample yields about 440,000 distinct CDR3 sequences. Sequencing was carried out using blood T cells: a sorted CD56 or NKG2C T cell subset, CD4+ or CD8+ T cells, or bulk PBMC T cells (not recorded which). The source is a woman between 18 and 69 years old in good health.

This sequence joins TRBV9 and TRBJ2-1. CDR3 size: 12 residues. Germline CDR1 is SGDLS and CDR2 is YYNGEE. The CDR3 loop reads CASSVAGEEQFF.

This rearrangement joins TRBV20-1 to TRBJ2-2. The CDR3 has 14 residues. Germline CDR1 reads DFQATT; CDR2 reads SNEGSKA (reference sequence). This CDR3 reads CSAGSTQHDGELFF.

The chain has TRBV10-3 and TRBJ2-1; TCRdb's D call of TRBD1 is untestable without DNA. Germline CDR1 and CDR2: ENHRY and SYGVKD. This CDR3 spans 17 amino acids. CDR3 in amino acids: CAISELGRPRGYNEQFF.

V usage is TRBV7-9 and J usage is TRBJ2-5; TCRdb selects TRBD2, and the lack of DNA leaves this call unchecked. Looked up from germline, CDR1 is SEHNR and CDR2 is FQNEAQ (reference sequence). The CDR3 has 15 amino acids. CDR3 amino acids: CASSFGSTPQETQYF.

V and J are TRBV5-1 and TRBJ2-3; TCRdb selects TRBD1, and the lack of DNA leaves this call unchecked. CDR3 size: 14 residues. In germline, CDR1 is SGHRS, CDR2 YFSETQ. CDR3 sequence: CASSGGTPRDTQYF. Full variable domain (missing parts from reference TRBV5-1 and TRBJ2-3): KAGVTQTPRYLIKTRGQQVTLSCSPISGHRSVSWYQQTPGQGLQFLFEYFSETQRNKGNFPGRFSGRQFSNSRSEMNVSTLELGDSALYLCASSGGTPRDTQYFGPGTRLTVL.

The chain couples TRBV3-1 to TRBJ2-7; TCRdb reports TRBD1, a call that lacks DNA to check it against. Germline values: CDR1 LGHDT, CDR2 YNNKEL (reference sequence). The CDR3 length is 14 residues. CDR3 amino acids: CASSTRDLTYEQYF.

The V call is TRBV14, the J call TRBJ1-3. This CDR3 has 16 residues. Germline values: CDR1 SGHDN, CDR2 FVKESK. The CDR3 is CASSQETGPTGNTIYF. The full variable domain, with the rest looked up from reference TRBV14 and TRBJ1-3, is EAGVTQFPSHSVIEKGQTVTLRCDPISGHDNLYWYRRVMGKEIKFLLHFVKESKQDESGMPNNRFLAERTGGTYSTLKVQPAELEDSGVYFCASSQETGPTGNTIYFGEGSWLTVV.

V is TRBV5-1 and J is TRBJ2-7; TCRdb indicates TRBD1, and absent DNA this call remains unverified. The CDR3 has 14 amino acids. CDR1 is SGHRS and CDR2 is YFSETQ in the germline V gene. CDR3 sequence reads: CASSLGGTGQGQYF.